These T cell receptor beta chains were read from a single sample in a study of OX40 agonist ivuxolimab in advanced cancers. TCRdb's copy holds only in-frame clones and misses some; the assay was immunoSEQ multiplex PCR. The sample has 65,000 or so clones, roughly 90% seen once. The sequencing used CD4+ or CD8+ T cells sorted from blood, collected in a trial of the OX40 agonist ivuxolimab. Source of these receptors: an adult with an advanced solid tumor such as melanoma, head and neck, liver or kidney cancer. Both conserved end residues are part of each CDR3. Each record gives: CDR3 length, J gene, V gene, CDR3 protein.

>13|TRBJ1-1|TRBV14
CASSWDRNTEAFF
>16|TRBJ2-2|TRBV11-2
CASSPFLGTSTGELFF
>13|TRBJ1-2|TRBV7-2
CASSPKRLYGYTF
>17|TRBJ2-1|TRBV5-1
CASSLVASGGSYNEQFF
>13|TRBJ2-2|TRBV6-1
CASMRAETGELFF
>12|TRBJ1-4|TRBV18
CASSADRVGLFF
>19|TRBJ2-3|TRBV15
CATSRDRRRLAGVGDTQYF
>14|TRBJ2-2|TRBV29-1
CSAESGSSVGELFF
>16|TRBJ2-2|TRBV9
CASSVGGGSNTGELFF
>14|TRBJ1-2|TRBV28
CASSSQGASYGYTF
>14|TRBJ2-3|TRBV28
CATTGGGPTDTQYF
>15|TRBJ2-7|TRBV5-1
CASTGRGKDSYEQYF
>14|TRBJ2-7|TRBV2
CASSGQAASHEQYF
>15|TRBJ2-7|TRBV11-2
CASSWRQGIFHEQYF
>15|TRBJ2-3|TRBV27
CASSGASGNTDTQYF
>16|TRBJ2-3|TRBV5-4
CASSLDFAIRTDTQYF
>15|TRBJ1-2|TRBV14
CASSQSMAGNNGYTF
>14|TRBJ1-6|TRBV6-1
CASTGRSYNSPLHF
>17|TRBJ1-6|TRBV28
CASSSSTGSSYNSPLHF
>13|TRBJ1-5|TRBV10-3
CATQAARDQPQHF
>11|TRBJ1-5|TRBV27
CAGREYQPQHF
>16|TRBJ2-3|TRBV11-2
CASSLGTSGSTDTQYF
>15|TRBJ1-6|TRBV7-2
CASSLEGTVNSPLHF
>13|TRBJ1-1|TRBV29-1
CSVANRGLTEAFF
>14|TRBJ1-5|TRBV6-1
CASVVTASNQPQHF
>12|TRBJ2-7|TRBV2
CASRWDSYEQYF
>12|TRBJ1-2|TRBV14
CASSQDRAGYTF
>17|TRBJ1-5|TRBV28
CASNFETGRVSNQPQHF
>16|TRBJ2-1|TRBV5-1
CVSSGTSGGLYNEQFF
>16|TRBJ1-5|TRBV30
CAWSVGGQGDNQPQHF
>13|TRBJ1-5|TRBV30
CAWGDRGLQPQHF
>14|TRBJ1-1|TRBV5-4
CASSLETARSEAFF
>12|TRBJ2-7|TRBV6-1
CASHKRAAEQYF
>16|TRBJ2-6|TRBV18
CASSPTGAAGANVLTF
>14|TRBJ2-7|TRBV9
CASSELAGGYEQYF
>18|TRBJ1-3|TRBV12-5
CASGSPRTGGLIGNTIYF
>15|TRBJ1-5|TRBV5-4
CASSPGTGSNQPQHF
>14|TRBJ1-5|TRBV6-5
CASSYVQGNQPQHF
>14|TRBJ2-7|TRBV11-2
CASSLGIGGNEQYF
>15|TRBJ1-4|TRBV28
CASREGAATNEKLFF
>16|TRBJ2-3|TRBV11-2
CASSFLAGDLTDTQYF